This T cell receptor beta chain was profiled in a study of blood T cell repertoires in COVID-19. Study-wide background: Both acute and convalescent COVID-19 samples were obtained from the United States, Italy and Spain. The cDNA or gDNA used as material had been derived from T cells, B-cell-depleted T cells, or PBMCs.

Measured with immunoSEQ multiplex PCR; TCRdb has only the in-frame clones, and not every one. The sample holds 240,000 or so clones, nearly 90% seen once. V trimming: 1 base; J trimming: 5 bases; junction bases outside the gene matches: 14. The CDR3 length is 18 residues. Germline V gene data show CDR1 as SGDLS and CDR2 as YYNGEE. The chain recombines TRBV9 with TRBJ2-3, with 9 bases identical to TRBD2. The clonotype was recovered from a woman aged 25 to 39 with acute or convalescent COVID-19. Input material: peripheral blood. CDR3 region: CASSVPKVLAGPGDTQYF. The CDR3 nucleotides are TGTGCCAGCAGCGTACCAAAGGTACTAGCGGGCCCTGGAGATACGCAGTATTTT.